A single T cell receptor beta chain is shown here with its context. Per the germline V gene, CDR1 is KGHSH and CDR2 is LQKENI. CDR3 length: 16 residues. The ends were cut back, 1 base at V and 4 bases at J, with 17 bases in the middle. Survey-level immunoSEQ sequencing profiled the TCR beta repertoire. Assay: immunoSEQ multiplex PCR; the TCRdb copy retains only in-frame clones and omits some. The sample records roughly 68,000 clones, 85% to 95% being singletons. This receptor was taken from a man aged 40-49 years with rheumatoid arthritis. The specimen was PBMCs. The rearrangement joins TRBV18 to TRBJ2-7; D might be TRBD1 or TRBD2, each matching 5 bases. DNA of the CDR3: TGTGCCAGCTCACCACTACCCGGCAGGGACGGGTACGAGCAGTACTTC. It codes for CASSPLPGRDGYEQYF.